This TCR beta chain was recovered during a study of shared clonotypes between healthy human individuals. Deep level was the assay's run setting. TCRdb's copy holds only in-frame clones and misses some; the assay was immunoSEQ multiplex PCR. The data show 550,000 to 850,000 clones, roughly 70% seen once. The CDR3 has 15 residues. The V segment lost 4 bases and the J segment 5 bases; nucleotides outside the gene matches: 7. Germline CDR1 reads SGHDN; CDR2 reads FVKESK. The chain combines TRBV14 with TRBJ2-5; 10 bases line up with TRBD2. The TCR was taken from a woman aged 30 to 39 in good health. The sequencing sample was made of memory CD4+ T cells sorted from blood. Subset in this sample: CD45RA-negative fraction. The CDR3 DNA follows: TGTGCCAGCAGCCCCAGAAGACTAGCGGGTGAGACCCAGTACTTC. It specifies CASSPRRLAGETQYF.